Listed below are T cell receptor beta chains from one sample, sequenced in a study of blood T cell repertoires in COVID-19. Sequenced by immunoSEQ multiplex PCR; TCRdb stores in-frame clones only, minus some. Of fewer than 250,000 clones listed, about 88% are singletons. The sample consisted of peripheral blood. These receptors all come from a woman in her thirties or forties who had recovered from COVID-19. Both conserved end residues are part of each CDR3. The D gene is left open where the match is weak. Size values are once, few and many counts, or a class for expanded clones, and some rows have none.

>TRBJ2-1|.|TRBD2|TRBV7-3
TGTGCCAGCAGCCCACTAGGAAAACTAGCGGGAGGGCCGAATGAGCAGTTCTTC
CASSPLGKLAGGPNEQFF
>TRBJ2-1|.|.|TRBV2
TGTGCCAGCAGTGGCGAACTATATGACAATGAGCAGTTCTTC
CASSGELYDNEQFF
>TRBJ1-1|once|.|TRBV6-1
TGTGCCAGCAGTATAGTTCCTGACACTGAAGCTTTCTTT
CASSIVPDTEAFF
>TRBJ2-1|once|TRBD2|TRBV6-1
TGTGCCAGCAGTGAAGTGGGACTAGCGGCCATATACAATGAGCAGTTCTTC
CASSEVGLAAIYNEQFF
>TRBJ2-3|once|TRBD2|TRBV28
TGTGCCAGCGGAGCGGGAGGGACAGATACGCAGTATTTT
CASGAGGTDTQYF
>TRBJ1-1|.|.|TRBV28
TGTGCCAGCAGTGAACGAGCTGAAGCTTTCTTT
CASSERAEAFF
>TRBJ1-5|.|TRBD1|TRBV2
TGTGCCAGCAGTCTGGGGACAGCTTATAGCAATCAGCCCCAGCATTTT
CASSLGTAYSNQPQHF
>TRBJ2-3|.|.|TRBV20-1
TGCAGTGCTAGTCTCTTGAGCACAGATACGCAGTATTTT
CSASLLSTDTQYF
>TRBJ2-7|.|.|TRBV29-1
TGCAGCGTTGTAGACGGAGTCCTGGGCGAGCAGTACTTC
CSVVDGVLGEQYF
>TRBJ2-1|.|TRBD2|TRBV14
TGTGCCAGCAGCCGCGGACTAGCGGGAGGGTGGGATGAGCAGTTCTTC
CASSRGLAGGWDEQFF
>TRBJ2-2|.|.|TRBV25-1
TGTGCCAGCAGCCCAGATACCACCGGGGAGCTGTTTTTT
CASSPDTTGELFF
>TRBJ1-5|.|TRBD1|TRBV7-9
TGTGCCAGCAGCTTAGGGACAGGGGGGCATCAGCCCCAGCATTTT
CASSLGTGGHQPQHF
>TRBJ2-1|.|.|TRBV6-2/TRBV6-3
TGTGCCAGCAGTTACTCCGGGGGGCCATACAATGAGCAGTTCTTC
CASSYSGGPYNEQFF
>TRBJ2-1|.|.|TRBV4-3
TGCGCCAGCAGCCAAGGAGGGCCAAACGCCTTGAATGAGCAGTTCTTC
CASSQGGPNALNEQFF
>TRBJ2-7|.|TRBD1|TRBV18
TGTGCCAGCTCAGCGACAGGGGATTACTACGAGCAGTACTTC
CASSATGDYYEQYF
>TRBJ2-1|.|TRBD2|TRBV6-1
TGTGCCAGCAGTGAATGGCGGGAGGGCCGAAATGAGCAGTTCTTC
CASSEWREGRNEQFF
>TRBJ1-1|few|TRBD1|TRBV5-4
TGTGCCAGCAGCTTGGAATGGGGGCGACAGGGGGGCGCCGGGGAAGCTTTCTTT
CASSLEWGRQGGAGEAFF
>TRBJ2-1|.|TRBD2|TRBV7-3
TGTGCCAGCAGCTCCTACGGGACTAGCAATTACAATGAGCAGTTCTTC
CASSSYGTSNYNEQFF
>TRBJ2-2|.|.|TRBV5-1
TGCGCCAGCAGCTTGGGAGCGACAGGGAACACCGGGGAGCTGTTTTTT
CASSLGATGNTGELFF
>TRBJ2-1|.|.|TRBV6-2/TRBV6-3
TGTGCCAGCAGTTACCGGGAAGGGCAGTTCTTC
CASSYREGQFF
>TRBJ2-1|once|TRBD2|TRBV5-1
TGCGCCAGCAGCTTGGCCCTGTCTAGCGGGTCAAATGAGCAGTTCTTC
CASSLALSSGSNEQFF
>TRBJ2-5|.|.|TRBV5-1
TGCGCCAGCAGAATAGCAGAAGAGACCCAGTACTTC
CASRIAEETQYF
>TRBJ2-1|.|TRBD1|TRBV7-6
TGTGCCAGCAGCGGCAGGACCGGGACAGACTACAATGAGCAGTTCTTC
CASSGRTGTDYNEQFF
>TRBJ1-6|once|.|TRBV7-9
TGTGCCAGCAGCTTCGACACGTATAATTCACCCCTCCACTTT
CASSFDTYNSPLHF
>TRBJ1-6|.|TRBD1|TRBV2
TGTGCCAGCAGTGAGGGTGGGACAGGGAATTCACCCCTCCACTTT
CASSEGGTGNSPLHF
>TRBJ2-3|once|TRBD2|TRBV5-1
TGCGCCAGCAGCCCTAGTAGGACTAGTCTTCCAGAGAACACAGATACGCAGTATTTT
CASSPSRTSLPENTDTQYF
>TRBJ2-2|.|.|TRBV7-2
TGTGCCAGCAGCTTAGTGGGGGGATCAGGCACCGGGGAGCTGTTTTTT
CASSLVGGSGTGELFF
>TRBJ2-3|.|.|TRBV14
TGTGCCAGCAGCCAAGTCCGCGGTTTGAGGGCCGATACGCAGTATTTT
CASSQVRGLRADTQYF
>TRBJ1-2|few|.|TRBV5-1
TGCGCCAGCAGCTTGGAAGCGGGGGCGAGGGAAGGCTACACCTTC
CASSLEAGAREGYTF
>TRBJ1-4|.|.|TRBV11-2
TGTGCCAGCAGCTTACCAGGGGTGGAAAAACTGTTTTTT
CASSLPGVEKLFF